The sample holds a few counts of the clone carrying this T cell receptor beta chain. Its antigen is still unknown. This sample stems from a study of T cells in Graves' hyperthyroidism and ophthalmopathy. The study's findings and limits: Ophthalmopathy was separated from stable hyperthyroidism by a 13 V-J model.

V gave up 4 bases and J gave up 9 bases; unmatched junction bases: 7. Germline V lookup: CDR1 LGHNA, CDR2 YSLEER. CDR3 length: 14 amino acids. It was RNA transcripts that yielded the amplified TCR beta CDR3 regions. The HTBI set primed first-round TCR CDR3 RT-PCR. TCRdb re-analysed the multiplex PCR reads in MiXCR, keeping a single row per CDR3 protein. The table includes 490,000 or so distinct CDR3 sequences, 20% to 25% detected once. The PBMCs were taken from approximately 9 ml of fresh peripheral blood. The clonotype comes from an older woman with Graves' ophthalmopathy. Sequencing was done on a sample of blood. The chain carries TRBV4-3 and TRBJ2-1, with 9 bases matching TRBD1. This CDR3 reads CASSLDRGFGEQFF. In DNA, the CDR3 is TGCGCCAGCAGCCTGGACAGGGGATTTGGTGAGCAGTTCTTC.